This paragraph covers one T cell receptor (beta chain) sequence. Trimming pared 4 bases from V and 3 bases from J, leaving 11 bases between. The CDR3 is 14 residues long. Looked up from germline, CDR1 is SGHDT and CDR2 is YYEEEE. This entry belongs to a study of response to subunit inactivated influenza vaccine. TCRdb re-derived calls from the RT-PCR reads in MiXCR, one entry per CDR3 protein. The sample has hundreds of thousands of distinct CDR3 sequences, about 12% seen once. This receptor was identified in a man aged 50 or older who received an inactivated influenza vaccine. This sequence joins TRBV5-6 and TRBJ1-3, with D hard to call. The sequencing used PBMCs from blood, collected on the day of vaccination. The CDR3 nucleotides read TGTGCCAGCAGCCTGGGTATCCATGGAAACACCATATATTTT. This gives the protein CASSLGIHGNTIYF.